Listed below are T cell receptor beta chains from one sample, sequenced in a study of CD8+ T cells in alopecia areata. Profiling relied on immunoSEQ multiplex PCR, and the TCRdb table lists in-frame clones only, not all of them. The sample lists 150,000 or so clones; 87% were seen once. The sample consisted of CD8+ T cells sorted from blood, taken at week 0. All receptors derive from a human donor with alopecia areata. Both conserved end residues are part of each CDR3. The order of the fields is D gene, V gene, clone size, J gene, CDR3 DNA, CDR3 protein. A D gene is named only where the DNA matches it firmly. Size values are once, few and many counts, or a class for expanded clones, and some rows have none.

d_call: -
v_call: TRBV7-9
clone_size: few
j_call: TRBJ2-7
cdr3_nt: TGTGCCAGCAGCCCCCGCGCAGGCCGGACCTACGAGCAGTACTTC
cdr3_aa: CASSPRAGRTYEQYF

d_call: -
v_call: TRBV19
clone_size: -
j_call: TRBJ1-2
cdr3_nt: TGTGCCAGTACCGGCGGACAGTCCTATGGCTACACCTTC
cdr3_aa: CASTGGQSYGYTF

d_call: -
v_call: TRBV7-9
clone_size: -
j_call: TRBJ2-3
cdr3_nt: TGTGCCAGCAGCTTACCCTTGTCAGATACGCAGTATTTT
cdr3_aa: CASSLPLSDTQYF

d_call: -
v_call: TRBV10-1
clone_size: once
j_call: TRBJ2-3
cdr3_nt: TGCGCCAGCAGTGATGGCTACCAGCCCACAGATACGCAGTATTTT
cdr3_aa: CASSDGYQPTDTQYF

d_call: -
v_call: TRBV2
clone_size: -
j_call: TRBJ2-2
cdr3_nt: TGTGCCAGGGGTAGGGGGGCCGGGGAGCTGTTTTTT
cdr3_aa: CARGRGAGELFF

d_call: -
v_call: TRBV29-1
clone_size: -
j_call: TRBJ1-2
cdr3_nt: TGCAGCGTTGAAGAGTTGGACAGAAACTATGGCTACACCTTC
cdr3_aa: CSVEELDRNYGYTF

d_call: TRBD1
v_call: TRBV5-6
clone_size: -
j_call: TRBJ2-2
cdr3_nt: TGTGCCAGCAGCTCCGCGGACAGGGGAAGGGAGCTGTTTTTT
cdr3_aa: CASSSADRGRELFF

d_call: -
v_call: TRBV5-6
clone_size: few
j_call: TRBJ1-1
cdr3_nt: TGTGCCAGCAGCGCACTAACAATGAACACTGAAGCTTTCTTT
cdr3_aa: CASSALTMNTEAFF

d_call: -
v_call: TRBV5-5
clone_size: -
j_call: TRBJ2-3
cdr3_nt: TGTGCCAGCAGCTTGGACAGGATTATCGATACGCAGTATTTT
cdr3_aa: CASSLDRIIDTQYF

d_call: -
v_call: TRBV6-6
clone_size: -
j_call: TRBJ2-2
cdr3_nt: TGTGCCAGCAGTGAGAACACCGGGGAGCTGTTTTTT
cdr3_aa: CASSENTGELFF

d_call: -
v_call: TRBV7-3
clone_size: -
j_call: TRBJ1-2
cdr3_nt: TGTGCCAGCAGCTTAACGGACTCAGACTATGGCTACACCTTC
cdr3_aa: CASSLTDSDYGYTF

d_call: TRBD2
v_call: TRBV7-9
clone_size: -
j_call: TRBJ2-1
cdr3_nt: TGTGCCAGCAGCTCGCCCGGGACTAGGAGTAATGAGCAGTTCTTC
cdr3_aa: CASSSPGTRSNEQFF

d_call: -
v_call: TRBV30
clone_size: -
j_call: TRBJ1-3
cdr3_nt: TGTGCCTGGAATTCGAATTTTCTCCCACGACACGATTTT
cdr3_aa: CAWNSNFLPRHDF

d_call: -
v_call: TRBV19
clone_size: -
j_call: TRBJ1-1
cdr3_nt: TGTGCCAGTAGTATCACAAGGCGCACTGAAGCTTTCTTT
cdr3_aa: CASSITRRTEAFF

d_call: -
v_call: TRBV19
clone_size: once
j_call: TRBJ2-2
cdr3_nt: TGTGCCAGTTCGTCGGACATAGCGAACACCGGGGAGCTGTTTTTT
cdr3_aa: CASSSDIANTGELFF

d_call: TRBD2
v_call: TRBV19
clone_size: few
j_call: TRBJ2-1
cdr3_nt: TGTGCCAGTAGTGCGGGAGGGGACTACAATGAGCAGTTCTTC
cdr3_aa: CASSAGGDYNEQFF

d_call: TRBD2
v_call: TRBV30
clone_size: -
j_call: TRBJ2-1
cdr3_nt: TGTGCCTGGGTGCTCGGGACTAGCAGCAATGAGCAGTTCTTC
cdr3_aa: CAWVLGTSSNEQFF

d_call: TRBD1
v_call: TRBV4-1
clone_size: -
j_call: TRBJ2-7
cdr3_nt: TGCGCCAGCAGCCAAGTAATAGCGCGGGACAGGCCAAACGAGCAGTACTTC
cdr3_aa: CASSQVIARDRPNEQYF

d_call: TRBD1
v_call: TRBV7-2
clone_size: -
j_call: TRBJ2-7
cdr3_nt: TGTGCCAGCAGCTCCCGGGACAGGGGATTTCAAATGGGCGAGCAGTACTTC
cdr3_aa: CASSSRDRGFQMGEQYF

d_call: -
v_call: TRBV27
clone_size: once
j_call: TRBJ2-7
cdr3_nt: TGTGCCAGCAGTTTAAGTCACCAGGGATACGAGCAGTACTTC
cdr3_aa: CASSLSHQGYEQYF

d_call: -
v_call: TRBV6-4
clone_size: -
j_call: TRBJ2-7
cdr3_nt: TGTGCCAGCAGTGACTCGAAGGGTCACCCAGAGCGGGCTAGCTCCTACGAGCAGTACTTC
cdr3_aa: CASSDSKGHPERASSYEQYF

d_call: TRBD1
v_call: TRBV5-1
clone_size: few
j_call: TRBJ2-7
cdr3_nt: TGCGCCAGCAGCTTTGTTGGCAGGGGGTTATACGAGCAGTACTTC
cdr3_aa: CASSFVGRGLYEQYF

d_call: -
v_call: TRBV7-9
clone_size: -
j_call: TRBJ2-7
cdr3_nt: TGTGCCAGCACCATACCCGAAAAATACTACGAGCAGTACTTC
cdr3_aa: CASTIPEKYYEQYF

d_call: -
v_call: TRBV13
clone_size: -
j_call: TRBJ2-7
cdr3_nt: TGTGCCAGCAGCTTGGCGGACCTGAGCTCCTACGAGCAGTACTTC
cdr3_aa: CASSLADLSSYEQYF

d_call: -
v_call: TRBV30
clone_size: -
j_call: TRBJ2-3
cdr3_nt: TGTGCCTACCAGGGGGGTTCGGGGACACAGTATTTT
cdr3_aa: CAYQGGSGTQYF

d_call: TRBD1
v_call: TRBV7-2
clone_size: -
j_call: TRBJ1-2
cdr3_nt: TGTGCCAGCAGCACCGAGACAGGGTTAGGGAACTATGGCTACACCTTC
cdr3_aa: CASSTETGLGNYGYTF

d_call: -
v_call: TRBV19
clone_size: -
j_call: TRBJ1-2
cdr3_nt: TGTGCCAGTAGTTACGTCTATGGCTACACCTTC
cdr3_aa: CASSYVYGYTF

d_call: -
v_call: TRBV7-2
clone_size: -
j_call: TRBJ2-1
cdr3_nt: TGTGCCAGCGGACAACAGAGGAATGAGCAGTTCTTC
cdr3_aa: CASGQQRNEQFF

d_call: -
v_call: TRBV10-2
clone_size: -
j_call: TRBJ2-1
cdr3_nt: TGCGCCAGCATTAGAGGGGTTGAGCAGTTCTTC
cdr3_aa: CASIRGVEQFF

d_call: -
v_call: TRBV10-3
clone_size: -
j_call: TRBJ2-7
cdr3_nt: TGTGCCATCAGTGGAGGGGCTAGCGCATCACGTTACGAGCAGTACTTC
cdr3_aa: CAISGGASASRYEQYF

d_call: -
v_call: TRBV6-4
clone_size: -
j_call: TRBJ1-1
cdr3_nt: TGTGCCAGCAGTGACTCGGTGAACACTGAAGCTTTCTTT
cdr3_aa: CASSDSVNTEAFF

d_call: TRBD1
v_call: TRBV5-1
clone_size: -
j_call: TRBJ2-7
cdr3_nt: TGCGCCAGCAGCTCGGGACAGGGGTTCAACGAGCAGTACTTC
cdr3_aa: CASSSGQGFNEQYF

d_call: -
v_call: TRBV9
clone_size: -
j_call: TRBJ2-2
cdr3_nt: TGTGCCAGCCAAGAACGGGCCTCAAACACCGGGGAGCTGTTTTTT
cdr3_aa: CASQERASNTGELFF

d_call: -
v_call: TRBV7-9
clone_size: -
j_call: TRBJ2-1
cdr3_nt: TGTGCCAGCAGCTTAGACAATCACAATGAGCAGTTCTTC
cdr3_aa: CASSLDNHNEQFF

d_call: -
v_call: TRBV29-1
clone_size: -
j_call: TRBJ2-7
cdr3_nt: TGCAGCGTTTACTTGTCGTACGAGCAGTACTTC
cdr3_aa: CSVYLSYEQYF

d_call: -
v_call: TRBV5-1
clone_size: once
j_call: TRBJ2-7
cdr3_nt: TGCGCCAGCAGCTTGTATATGGAGAGCCGGACCGGATTTGAGCAGTACTTC
cdr3_aa: CASSLYMESRTGFEQYF

d_call: TRBD2
v_call: TRBV7-9
clone_size: -
j_call: TRBJ2-1
cdr3_nt: TGTGCCAGCAGCTCGAGCGGGACCACCTACAATGAGCAGTTCTTC
cdr3_aa: CASSSSGTTYNEQFF

d_call: -
v_call: TRBV5-1
clone_size: -
j_call: TRBJ2-7
cdr3_nt: TGCGCCAGCAGCAGCCGAGGCGAGCAGTACTTC
cdr3_aa: CASSSRGEQYF

d_call: -
v_call: TRBV4-1
clone_size: -
j_call: TRBJ2-7
cdr3_nt: TGCGCCAGCAGCCAACAACATGCCGCCTACGAGCAGTACTTC
cdr3_aa: CASSQQHAAYEQYF

d_call: -
v_call: TRBV11-2
clone_size: -
j_call: TRBJ2-1
cdr3_nt: TGTGCCAGCAGCTTAGCCCCGATCGCGAATGAGCAGTTCTTC
cdr3_aa: CASSLAPIANEQFF

d_call: -
v_call: TRBV10-3
clone_size: -
j_call: TRBJ1-1
cdr3_nt: TGTGCCATCACCGAGATGGGTTCTGAAGCTTTCTTT
cdr3_aa: CAITEMGSEAFF

d_call: TRBD1
v_call: TRBV5-6
clone_size: few
j_call: TRBJ2-1
cdr3_nt: TGTGCCAGCAGCTTATTCCGGGACAGTTTATACAATGAGCAGTTCTTC
cdr3_aa: CASSLFRDSLYNEQFF

d_call: -
v_call: TRBV28
clone_size: -
j_call: TRBJ2-1
cdr3_nt: TGTGCCAGTACTTTCCCGGGGAATGAGCAGTTCTTC
cdr3_aa: CASTFPGNEQFF

d_call: TRBD1
v_call: TRBV30
clone_size: -
j_call: TRBJ2-7
cdr3_nt: TGTGCCTGGAGCGGGGACAGGGCTCCGGACGAGCAGTACTTC
cdr3_aa: CAWSGDRAPDEQYF

d_call: -
v_call: TRBV7-9
clone_size: -
j_call: TRBJ1-1
cdr3_nt: TGTGCCAGCAGCTTGGCTTACACTGAAGCTTTCTTT
cdr3_aa: CASSLAYTEAFF

d_call: TRBD2
v_call: TRBV7-2
clone_size: -
j_call: TRBJ2-3
cdr3_nt: TGTGCCAGCAGCCTGCTAGCGGGAAGGACAGATACGCAGTATTTT
cdr3_aa: CASSLLAGRTDTQYF

d_call: TRBD2
v_call: TRBV29-1
clone_size: -
j_call: TRBJ2-7
cdr3_nt: TGCAGCGTTGACCCCGGGAGGGGAACCTACGAGCAGTACTTC
cdr3_aa: CSVDPGRGTYEQYF

d_call: -
v_call: TRBV15
clone_size: -
j_call: TRBJ2-1
cdr3_nt: TGTGCCACCAGCCTTGGGACACCTAATAATGAGCAGTTCTTC
cdr3_aa: CATSLGTPNNEQFF